Here is one T cell receptor (beta chain) with its context. Its cognate antigen is unknown. This entry belongs to a study of cytomegalovirus exposure and HLA in healthy donors. General study results and limits: Common viral pathogens were later found to be apparently linked to several of the most significant clusters. Owing to their indistinguishability, certain V segments, notably TRBV6-2 and TRBV6-3, were excluded. Presence/absence analyses supposed approximately even sequencing depth among donors.

The CDR3 loop spans 14 amino acids. Trimming took off 0 bases at V and 6 bases at J, with 12 bases between the two ends. Germline values: CDR1 SGHKS, CDR2 YYEKEE (reference sequence). The study ran its PCR with 60 Vbeta and 13 Jbeta primers. Profiling relied on immunoSEQ multiplex PCR, and the TCRdb table lists in-frame clones only, not all of them. The table has around 190,000 clones, over 65% seen once. At collection, donors were nominally healthy, but unrecorded immune exposures were probable. The chain carries TRBV5-5 and TRBJ1-1; weak D call: TRBD1 (6 bases). This TCR was sampled from a woman between 25 and 40 years old in good health and CMV-seronegative. Sequenced input: PBMCs. This chain's CDR3 is CASSLATGFPEAFF. The CDR3 region has the DNA TGTGCCAGCAGCTTGGCTACAGGGTTCCCTGAAGCTTTCTTT.